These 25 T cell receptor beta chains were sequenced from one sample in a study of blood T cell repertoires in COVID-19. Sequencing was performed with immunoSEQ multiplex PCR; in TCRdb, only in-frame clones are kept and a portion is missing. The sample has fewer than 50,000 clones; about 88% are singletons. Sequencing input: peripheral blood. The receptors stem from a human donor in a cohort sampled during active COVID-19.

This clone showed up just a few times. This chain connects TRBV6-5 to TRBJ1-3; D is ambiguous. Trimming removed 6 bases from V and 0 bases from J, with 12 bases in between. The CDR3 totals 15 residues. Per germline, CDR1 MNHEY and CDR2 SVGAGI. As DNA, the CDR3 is TGTGCCAGCAGAGCGACTCTTTACTCTGGAAACACCATATATTTT. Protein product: CASRATLYSGNTIYF.

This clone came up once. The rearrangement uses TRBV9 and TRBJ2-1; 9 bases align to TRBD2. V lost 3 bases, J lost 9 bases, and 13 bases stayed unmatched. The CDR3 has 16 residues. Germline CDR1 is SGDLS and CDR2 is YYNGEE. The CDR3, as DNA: TGTGCCAGCAGCGCCCAAGCGGGAGGATTTTTGGGTGAGCAGTTCTTC. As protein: CASSAQAGGFLGEQFF.

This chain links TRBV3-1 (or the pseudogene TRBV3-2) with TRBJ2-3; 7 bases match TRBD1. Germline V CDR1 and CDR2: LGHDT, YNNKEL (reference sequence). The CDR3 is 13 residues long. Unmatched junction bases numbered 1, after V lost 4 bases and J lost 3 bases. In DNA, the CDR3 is TGTGCCAGCAGCCGACAGGGAACAGATACGCAGTATTTT. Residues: CASSRQGTDTQYF.

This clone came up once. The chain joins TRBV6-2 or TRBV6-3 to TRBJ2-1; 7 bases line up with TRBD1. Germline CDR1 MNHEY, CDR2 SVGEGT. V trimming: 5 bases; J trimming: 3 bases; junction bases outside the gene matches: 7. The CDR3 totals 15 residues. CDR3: CASSPTGEFYNEQFF. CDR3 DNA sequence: TGTGCCAGCAGTCCAACAGGGGAATTCTACAATGAGCAGTTCTTC.

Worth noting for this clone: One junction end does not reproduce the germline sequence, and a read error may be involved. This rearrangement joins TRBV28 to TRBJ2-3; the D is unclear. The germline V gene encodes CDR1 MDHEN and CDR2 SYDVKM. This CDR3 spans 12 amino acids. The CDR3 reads CTSSSRTDTQYF. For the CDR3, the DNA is TGTACCAGCAGTTCTAGGACAGATACGCAGTATTTT.

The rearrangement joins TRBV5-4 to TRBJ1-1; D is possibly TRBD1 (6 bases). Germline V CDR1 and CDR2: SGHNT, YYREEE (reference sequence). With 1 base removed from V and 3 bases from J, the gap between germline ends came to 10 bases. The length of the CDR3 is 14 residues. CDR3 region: CASSLRGGDTEAFF. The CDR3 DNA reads TGTGCCAGCAGCTTGAGGGGGGGAGACACTGAAGCTTTCTTT.

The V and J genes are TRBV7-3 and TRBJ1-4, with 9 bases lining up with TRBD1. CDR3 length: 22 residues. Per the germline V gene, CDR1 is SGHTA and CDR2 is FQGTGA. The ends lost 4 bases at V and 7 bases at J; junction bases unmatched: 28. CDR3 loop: CASSSIQTYGTGRGQMAEKLFF. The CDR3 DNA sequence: TGTGCCAGCAGCTCCATACAAACCTATGGGACAGGGCGCGGGCAAATGGCTGAAAAACTGTTTTTT.

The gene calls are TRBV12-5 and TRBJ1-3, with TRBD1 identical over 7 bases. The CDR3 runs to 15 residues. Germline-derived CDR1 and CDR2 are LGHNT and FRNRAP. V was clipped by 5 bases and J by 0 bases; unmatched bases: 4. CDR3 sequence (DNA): TGTGCTAGTGGTGGGACAGTCAGCTCTGGAAACACCATATATTTT. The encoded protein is CASGGTVSSGNTIYF.

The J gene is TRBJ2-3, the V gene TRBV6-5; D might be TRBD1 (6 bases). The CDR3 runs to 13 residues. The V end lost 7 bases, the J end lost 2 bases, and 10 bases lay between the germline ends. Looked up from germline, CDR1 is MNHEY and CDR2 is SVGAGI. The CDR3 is CASKGVNTDTQYF. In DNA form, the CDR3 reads TGTGCCAGCAAGGGGGTTAACACAGATACGCAGTATTTT.

The CDR3 DNA reads as TGTGCCAGCAGCGTAACTGCCCGTCAGCGCCCTTTCTACAATGAGCAGTTCTTC. Translating gives CASSVTARQRPFYNEQFF. V gene TRBV9 combines with J gene TRBJ2-1; D unclear. CDR1 is SGDLS, CDR2 YYNGEE, per germline. This CDR3 comprises 18 residues. V lost 1 base and J lost 3, with 20 bases in between.

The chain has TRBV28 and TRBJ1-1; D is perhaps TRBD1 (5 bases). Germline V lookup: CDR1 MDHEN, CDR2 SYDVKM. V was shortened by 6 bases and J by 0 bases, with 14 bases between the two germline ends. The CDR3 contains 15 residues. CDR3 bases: TGTGCCAGCAGGCCCGCTCGGGGGGTGAACACTGAAGCTTTCTTT. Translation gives CASRPARGVNTEAFF.

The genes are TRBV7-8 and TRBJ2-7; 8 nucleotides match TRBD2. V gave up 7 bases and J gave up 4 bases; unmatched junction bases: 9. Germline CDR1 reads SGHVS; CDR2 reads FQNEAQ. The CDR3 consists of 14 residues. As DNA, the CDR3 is TGTGCCAGCACCTTTAGCGGGGTTACTTACGAGCAGTACTTC. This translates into CASTFSGVTYEQYF.

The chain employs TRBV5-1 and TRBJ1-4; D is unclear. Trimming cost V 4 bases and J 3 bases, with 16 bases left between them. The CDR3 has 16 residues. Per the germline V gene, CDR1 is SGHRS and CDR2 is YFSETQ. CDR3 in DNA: TGCGCCAGCAGCCCCACCGCCGCGTCGGCTAATGAAAAACTGTTTTTT. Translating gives CASSPTAASANEKLFF. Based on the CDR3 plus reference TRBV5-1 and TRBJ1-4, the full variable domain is KAGVTQTPRYLIKTRGQQVTLSCSPISGHRSVSWYQQTPGQGLQFLFEYFSETQRNKGNFPGRFSGRQFSNSRSEMNVSTLELGDSALYLCASSPTAASANEKLFFGSGTQLSVL.

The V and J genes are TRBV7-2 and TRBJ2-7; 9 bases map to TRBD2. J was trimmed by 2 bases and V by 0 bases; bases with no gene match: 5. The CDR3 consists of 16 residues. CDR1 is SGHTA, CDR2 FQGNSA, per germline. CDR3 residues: CASSLAGLAKTYEQYF. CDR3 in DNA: TGTGCCAGCAGCTTAGCCGGACTAGCGAAAACCTACGAGCAGTACTTC. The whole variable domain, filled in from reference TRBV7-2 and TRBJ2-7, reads GAGVSQSPSNKVTEKGKDVELRCDPISGHTALYWYRQSLGQGLEFLIYFQGNSAPDKSGLPSDRFSAERTGGSVSTLTIQRTQQEDSAVYLCASSLAGLAKTYEQYFGPGTRLTVT.

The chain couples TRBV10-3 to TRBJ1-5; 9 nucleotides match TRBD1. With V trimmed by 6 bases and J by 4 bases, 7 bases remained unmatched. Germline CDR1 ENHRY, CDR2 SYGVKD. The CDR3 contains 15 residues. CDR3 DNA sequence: TGTGCCATCAGCTCGGGACAGGGAAAAAATCAGCCCCAGCATTTT. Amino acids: CAISSGQGKNQPQHF.

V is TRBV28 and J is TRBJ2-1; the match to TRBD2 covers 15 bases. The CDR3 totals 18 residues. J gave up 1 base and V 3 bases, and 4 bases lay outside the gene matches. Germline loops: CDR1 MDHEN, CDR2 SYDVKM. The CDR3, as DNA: TGTGCCAGCAGTTTCCGGACTAGCGGGAGGGATTCCTACAATGAGCAGTTCTTC. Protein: CASSFRTSGRDSYNEQFF.

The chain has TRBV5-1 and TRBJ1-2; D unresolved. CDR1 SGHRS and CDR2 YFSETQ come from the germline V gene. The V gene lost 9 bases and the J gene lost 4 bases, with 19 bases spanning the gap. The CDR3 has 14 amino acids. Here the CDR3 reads CATQPGVSGYGYTF. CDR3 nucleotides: TGCGCCACTCAACCTGGGGTAAGCGGCTATGGCTACACCTTC.

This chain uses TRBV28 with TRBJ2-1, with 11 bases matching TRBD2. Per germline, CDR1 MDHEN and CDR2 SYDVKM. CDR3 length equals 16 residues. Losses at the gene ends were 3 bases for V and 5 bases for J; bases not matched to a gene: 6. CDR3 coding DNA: TGTGCCAGCAGTTTTCCCGGGACTAGCGGAAACAATGAGCAGTTCTTC. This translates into CASSFPGTSGNNEQFF. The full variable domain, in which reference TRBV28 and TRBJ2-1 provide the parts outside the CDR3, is DVKVTQSSRYLVKRTGEKVFLECVQDMDHENMFWYRQDPGLGLRLIYFSYDVKMKEKGDIPEGYSVSREKKERFSLILESASTNQTSMYLCASSFPGTSGNNEQFFGPGTRLTVL.

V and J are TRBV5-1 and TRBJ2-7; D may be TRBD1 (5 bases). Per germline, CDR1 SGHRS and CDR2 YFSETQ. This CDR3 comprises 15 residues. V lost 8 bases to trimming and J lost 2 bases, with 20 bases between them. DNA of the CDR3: TGCGCCAGTAGCCCTCCCCCAGGGTCCCCCTACGAGCAGTACTTC. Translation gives CASSPPPGSPYEQYF.

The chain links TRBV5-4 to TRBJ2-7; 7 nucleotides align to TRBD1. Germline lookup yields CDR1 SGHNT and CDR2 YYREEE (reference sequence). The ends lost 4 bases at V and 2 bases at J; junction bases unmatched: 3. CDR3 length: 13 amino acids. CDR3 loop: CASSTDRAYEQYV. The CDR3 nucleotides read TGTGCCAGCAGCACTGACAGGGCCTACGAGCAGTACGTC.

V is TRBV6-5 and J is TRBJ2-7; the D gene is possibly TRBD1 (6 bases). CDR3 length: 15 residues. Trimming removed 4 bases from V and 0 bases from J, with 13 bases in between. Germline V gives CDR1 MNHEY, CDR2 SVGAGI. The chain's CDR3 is CASSSPGHLSYEQYF. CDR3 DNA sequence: TGTGCCAGCAGTTCGCCGGGACACCTCTCCTACGAGCAGTACTTC.

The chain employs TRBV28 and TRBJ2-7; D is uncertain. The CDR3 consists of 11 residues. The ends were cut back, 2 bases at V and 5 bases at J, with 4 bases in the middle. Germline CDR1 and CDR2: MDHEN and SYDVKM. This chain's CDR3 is CASSLQNEQYF. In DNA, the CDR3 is TGTGCCAGCAGTTTACAAAACGAGCAGTACTTC.

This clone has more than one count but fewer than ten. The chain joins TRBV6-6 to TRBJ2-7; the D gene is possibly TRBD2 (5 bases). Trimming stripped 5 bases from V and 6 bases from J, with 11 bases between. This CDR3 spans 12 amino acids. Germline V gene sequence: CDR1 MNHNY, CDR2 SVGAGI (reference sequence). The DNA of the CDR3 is TGTGCCAGCAGTGCCCTAGCTGGCGAGCAGTACGTC. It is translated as CASSALAGEQYV.

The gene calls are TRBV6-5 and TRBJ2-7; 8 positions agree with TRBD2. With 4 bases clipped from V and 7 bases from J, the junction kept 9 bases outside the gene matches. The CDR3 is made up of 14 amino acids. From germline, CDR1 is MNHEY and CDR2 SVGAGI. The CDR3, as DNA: TGTGCCAGCAGTTCGATTAGCGGGGCCTCGGAGCAGTACTTC. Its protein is CASSSISGASEQYF.

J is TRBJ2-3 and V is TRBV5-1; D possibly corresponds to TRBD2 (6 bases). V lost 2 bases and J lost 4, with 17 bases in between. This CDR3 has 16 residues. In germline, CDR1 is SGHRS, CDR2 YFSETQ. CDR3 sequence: CASSFRGTGSSDTQYF. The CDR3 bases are TGCGCCAGCAGCTTTCGGGGAACCGGGAGTTCAGATACGCAGTATTTT.